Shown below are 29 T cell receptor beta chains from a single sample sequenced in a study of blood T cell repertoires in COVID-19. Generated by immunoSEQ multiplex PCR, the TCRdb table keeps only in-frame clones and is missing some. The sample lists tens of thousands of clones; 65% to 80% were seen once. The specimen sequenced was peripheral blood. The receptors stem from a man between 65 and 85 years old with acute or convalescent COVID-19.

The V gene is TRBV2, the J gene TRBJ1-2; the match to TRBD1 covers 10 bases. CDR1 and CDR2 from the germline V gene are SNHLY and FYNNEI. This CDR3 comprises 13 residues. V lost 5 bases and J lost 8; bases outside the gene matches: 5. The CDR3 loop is CASSYGQGGGYTF. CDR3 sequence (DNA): TGTGCCAGCAGTTACGGACAGGGGGGAGGCTACACCTTC. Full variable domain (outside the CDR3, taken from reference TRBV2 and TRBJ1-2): EPEVTQTPSHQVTQMGQEVILRCVPISNHLYFYWYRQILGQKVEFLVSFYNNEISEKSEIFDDQFSVERPDGSNFTLKIRSTKLEDSAMYFCASSYGQGGGYTFGSGTRLTVV.

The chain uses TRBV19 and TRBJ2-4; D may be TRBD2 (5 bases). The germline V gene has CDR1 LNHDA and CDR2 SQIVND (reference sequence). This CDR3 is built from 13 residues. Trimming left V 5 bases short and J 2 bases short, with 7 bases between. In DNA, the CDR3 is TGTGCCAGTAGTGAGGGCCCCAAAAACATTCAGTACTTC. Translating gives CASSEGPKNIQYF.

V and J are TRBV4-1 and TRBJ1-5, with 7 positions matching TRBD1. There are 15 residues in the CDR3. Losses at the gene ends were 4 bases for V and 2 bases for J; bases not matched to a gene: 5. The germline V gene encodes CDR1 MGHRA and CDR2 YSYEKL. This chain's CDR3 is CASSPDGTGNQPQHF. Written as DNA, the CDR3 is TGCGCCAGCAGCCCAGACGGGACAGGCAATCAGCCCCAGCATTTT.

The CDR3 DNA follows: TGCGCCAGCAGCCCCGGGACTAGCGGGGAAGAGACCCAGTACTTC. Translation gives CASSPGTSGEETQYF. The chain combines TRBV5-1 with TRBJ2-5; 13 bases are a match to TRBD2. The CDR3 has 15 amino acids. Trimming at V came to 4 bases and at J to 3 bases, leaving 3 bases not matched to a gene. In germline, CDR1 is SGHRS, CDR2 YFSETQ.

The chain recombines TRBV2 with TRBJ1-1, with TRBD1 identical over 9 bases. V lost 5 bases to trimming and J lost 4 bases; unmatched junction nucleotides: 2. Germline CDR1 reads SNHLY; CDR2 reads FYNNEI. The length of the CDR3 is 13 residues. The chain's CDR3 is CASSLGQGTEAFF. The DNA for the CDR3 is TGTGCCAGCAGTTTGGGACAGGGCACTGAAGCTTTCTTT. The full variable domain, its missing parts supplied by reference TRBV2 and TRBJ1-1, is EPEVTQTPSHQVTQMGQEVILRCVPISNHLYFYWYRQILGQKVEFLVSFYNNEISEKSEIFDDQFSVERPDGSNFTLKIRSTKLEDSAMYFCASSLGQGTEAFFGQGTRLTVV.

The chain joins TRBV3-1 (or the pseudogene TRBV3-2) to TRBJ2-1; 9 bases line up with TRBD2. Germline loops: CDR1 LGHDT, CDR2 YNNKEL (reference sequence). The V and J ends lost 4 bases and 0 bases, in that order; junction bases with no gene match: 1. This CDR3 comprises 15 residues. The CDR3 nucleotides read TGTGCCAGCAGCCTGACTAGCGGCTCCTACAATGAGCAGTTCTTC. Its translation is CASSLTSGSYNEQFF.

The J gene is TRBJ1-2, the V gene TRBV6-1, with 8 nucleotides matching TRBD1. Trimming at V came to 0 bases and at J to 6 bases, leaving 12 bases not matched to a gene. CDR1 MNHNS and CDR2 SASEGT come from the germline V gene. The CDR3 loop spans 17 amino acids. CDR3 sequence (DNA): TGTGCCAGCAGTGAAGCGCTTCCATGGACAGGGTACGATGGCTACACCTTC. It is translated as CASSEALPWTGYDGYTF.

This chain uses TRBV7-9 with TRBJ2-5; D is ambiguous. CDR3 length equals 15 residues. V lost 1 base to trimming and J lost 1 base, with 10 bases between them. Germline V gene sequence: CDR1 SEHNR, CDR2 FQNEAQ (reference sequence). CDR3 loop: CASSLVVAPQETQYF. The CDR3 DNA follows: TGTGCCAGCAGCTTAGTCGTAGCTCCCCAAGAGACCCAGTACTTC.

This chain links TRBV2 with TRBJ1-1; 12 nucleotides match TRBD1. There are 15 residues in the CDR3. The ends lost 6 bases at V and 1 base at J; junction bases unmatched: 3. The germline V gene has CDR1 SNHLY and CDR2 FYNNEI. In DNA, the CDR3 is TGTGCCAGCAGGGGACAGGGGGCATGGAACACTGAAGCTTTCTTT. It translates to CASRGQGAWNTEAFF.

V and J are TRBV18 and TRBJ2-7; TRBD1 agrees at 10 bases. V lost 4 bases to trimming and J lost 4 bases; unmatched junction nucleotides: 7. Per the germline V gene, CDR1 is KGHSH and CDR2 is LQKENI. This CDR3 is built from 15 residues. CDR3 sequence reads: CASSRTGGLPYEQYV. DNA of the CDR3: TGTGCCAGCTCACGGACAGGGGGTCTCCCGTACGAGCAGTACGTC.

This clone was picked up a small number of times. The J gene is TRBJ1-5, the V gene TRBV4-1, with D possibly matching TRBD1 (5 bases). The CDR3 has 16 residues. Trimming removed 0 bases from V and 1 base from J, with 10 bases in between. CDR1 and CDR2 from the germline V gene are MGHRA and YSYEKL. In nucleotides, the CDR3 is TGCGCCAGCAGCCAAGAGGGAGGGGCAAGCAATCAGCCCCAGCATTTT. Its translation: CASSQEGGASNQPQHF.

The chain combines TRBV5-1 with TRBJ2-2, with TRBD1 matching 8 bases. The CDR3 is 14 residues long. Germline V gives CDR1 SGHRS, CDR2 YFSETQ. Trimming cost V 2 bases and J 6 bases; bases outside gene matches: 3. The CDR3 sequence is CASSFDRGAGELFF. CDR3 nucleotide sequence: TGCGCCAGCAGCTTTGACAGGGGCGCCGGGGAGCTGTTTTTT.

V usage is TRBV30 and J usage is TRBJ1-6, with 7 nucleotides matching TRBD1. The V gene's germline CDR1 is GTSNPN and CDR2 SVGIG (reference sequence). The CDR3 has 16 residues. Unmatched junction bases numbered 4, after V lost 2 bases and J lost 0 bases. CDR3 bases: TGTGCCTGGAGTCCGACAGGGAGCTCCTATAATTCACCCCTCCACTTT. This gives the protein CAWSPTGSSYNSPLHF.

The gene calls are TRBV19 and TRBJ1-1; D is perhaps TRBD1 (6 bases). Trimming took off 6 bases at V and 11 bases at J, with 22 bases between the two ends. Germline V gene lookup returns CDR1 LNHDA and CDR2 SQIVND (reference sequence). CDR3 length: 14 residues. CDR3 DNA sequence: TGTGCCAGTAGCACGTGGGACATCCCCCGCGAGGCTTTCTTT. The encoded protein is CASSTWDIPREAFF.

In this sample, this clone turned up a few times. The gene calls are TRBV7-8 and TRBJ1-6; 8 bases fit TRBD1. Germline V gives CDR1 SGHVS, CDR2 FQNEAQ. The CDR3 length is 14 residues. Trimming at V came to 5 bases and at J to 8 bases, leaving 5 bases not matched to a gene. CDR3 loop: CASSPQTGDSPLHF. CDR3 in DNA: TGTGCCAGCAGCCCTCAGACAGGGGATTCACCCCTCCACTTT.

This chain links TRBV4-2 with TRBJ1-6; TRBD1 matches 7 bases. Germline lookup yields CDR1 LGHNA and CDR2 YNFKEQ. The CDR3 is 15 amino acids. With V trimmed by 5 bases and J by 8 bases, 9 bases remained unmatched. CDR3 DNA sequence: TGTGCCAGCAGCTACTCCCGGGACAGCGATTCACCCCTCCACTTT. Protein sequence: CASSYSRDSDSPLHF.

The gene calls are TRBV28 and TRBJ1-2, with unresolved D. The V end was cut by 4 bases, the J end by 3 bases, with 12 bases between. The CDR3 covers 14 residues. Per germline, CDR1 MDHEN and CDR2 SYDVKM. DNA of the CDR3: TGTGCCAGCAGTTCCTCGGTGGGCTACTATGGCTACACCTTC. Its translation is CASSSSVGYYGYTF.

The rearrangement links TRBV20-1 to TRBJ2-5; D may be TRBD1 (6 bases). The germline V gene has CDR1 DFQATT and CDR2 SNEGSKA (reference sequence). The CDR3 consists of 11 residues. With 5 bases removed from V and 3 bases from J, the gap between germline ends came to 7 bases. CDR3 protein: CSADRKETQYF. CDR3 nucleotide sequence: TGCAGTGCTGACAGGAAAGAGACCCAGTACTTC.

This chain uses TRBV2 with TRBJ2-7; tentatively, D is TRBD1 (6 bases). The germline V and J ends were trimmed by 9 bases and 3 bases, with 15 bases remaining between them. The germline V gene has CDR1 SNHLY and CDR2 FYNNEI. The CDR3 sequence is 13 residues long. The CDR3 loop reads CASFRDTNYEQYF. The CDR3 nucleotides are TGTGCCAGTTTCCGGGACACGAACTACGAGCAGTACTTC.

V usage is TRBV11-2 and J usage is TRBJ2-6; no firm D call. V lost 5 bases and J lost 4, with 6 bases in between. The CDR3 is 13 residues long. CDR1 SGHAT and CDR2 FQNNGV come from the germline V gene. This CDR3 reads CASSPSGANVLTF. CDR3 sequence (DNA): TGTGCCAGCAGCCCATCAGGGGCCAACGTCCTGACTTTC.

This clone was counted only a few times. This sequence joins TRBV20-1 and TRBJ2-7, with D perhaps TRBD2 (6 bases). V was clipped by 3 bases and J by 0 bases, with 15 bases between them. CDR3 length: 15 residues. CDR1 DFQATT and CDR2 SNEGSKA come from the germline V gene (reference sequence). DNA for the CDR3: TGCAGTGCTAGTGGCGGCGGGGTCAGCTCCTACGAGCAGTACGTC. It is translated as CSASGGGVSSYEQYV.

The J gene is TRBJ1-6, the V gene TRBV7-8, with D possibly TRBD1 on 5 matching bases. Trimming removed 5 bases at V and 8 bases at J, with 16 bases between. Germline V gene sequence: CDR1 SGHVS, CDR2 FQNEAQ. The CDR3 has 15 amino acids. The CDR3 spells CASSPRDYGDSPLHF. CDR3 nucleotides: TGTGCCAGCAGCCCAAGGGACTACGGGGATTCACCCCTCCACTTT.

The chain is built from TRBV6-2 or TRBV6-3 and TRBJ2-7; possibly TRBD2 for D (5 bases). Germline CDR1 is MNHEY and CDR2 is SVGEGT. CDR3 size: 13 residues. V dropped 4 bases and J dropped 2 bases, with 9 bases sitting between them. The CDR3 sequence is CASSSGKTYEQYV. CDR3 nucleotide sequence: TGTGCCAGCAGTTCGGGGAAGACCTACGAGCAGTACGTC.

DNA for the CDR3: TGTGCCAGCAGTTTGACAGGGAGGAGAGATGGCAATCAGCCCCAGCATTTT. It translates to CASSLTGRRDGNQPQHF. J is TRBJ1-5 and V is TRBV27; TRBD1 matches 7 bases. CDR1 and CDR2 from the germline V gene are MNHEY and SMNVEV (reference sequence). The CDR3 has 17 residues. After removal of 3 bases from V and 2 bases from J, the junction contained 10 bases not matched to a gene.

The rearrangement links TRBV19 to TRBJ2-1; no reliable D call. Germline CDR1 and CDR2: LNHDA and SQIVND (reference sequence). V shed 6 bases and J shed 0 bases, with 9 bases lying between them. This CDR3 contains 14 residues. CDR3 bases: TGTGCCAGTAGCAAACAAGACTCCTACAATGAGCAGTTCTTC. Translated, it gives CASSKQDSYNEQFF.

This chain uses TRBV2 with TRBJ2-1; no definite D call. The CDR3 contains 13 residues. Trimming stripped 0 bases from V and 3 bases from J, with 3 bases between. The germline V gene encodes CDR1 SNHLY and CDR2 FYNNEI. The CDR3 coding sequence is TGTGCCAGCAGTGAAGCGCGCTACAATGAGCAGTTCTTC. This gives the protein CASSEARYNEQFF.

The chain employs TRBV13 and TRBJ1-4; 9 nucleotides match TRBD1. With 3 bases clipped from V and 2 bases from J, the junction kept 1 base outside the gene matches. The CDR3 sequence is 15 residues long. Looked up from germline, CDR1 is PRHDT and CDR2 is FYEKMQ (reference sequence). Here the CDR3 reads CASSLGQGTNEKLFF. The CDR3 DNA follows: TGTGCCAGCAGCTTGGGACAGGGCACTAATGAAAAACTGTTTTTT.

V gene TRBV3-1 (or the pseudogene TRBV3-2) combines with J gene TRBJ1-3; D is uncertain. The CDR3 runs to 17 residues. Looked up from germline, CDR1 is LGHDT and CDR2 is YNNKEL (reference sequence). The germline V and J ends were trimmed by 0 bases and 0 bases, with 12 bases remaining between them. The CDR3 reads CASSQESTRISGNTIYF. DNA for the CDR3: TGTGCCAGCAGCCAAGAATCTACGCGGATCTCTGGAAACACCATATATTTT.

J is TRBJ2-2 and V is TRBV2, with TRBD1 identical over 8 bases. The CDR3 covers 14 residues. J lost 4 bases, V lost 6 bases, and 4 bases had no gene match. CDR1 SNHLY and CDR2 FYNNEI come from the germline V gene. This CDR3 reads CASRAGQGTGELFF. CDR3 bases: TGTGCCAGCAGGGCCGGACAGGGCACCGGGGAGCTGTTTTTT.